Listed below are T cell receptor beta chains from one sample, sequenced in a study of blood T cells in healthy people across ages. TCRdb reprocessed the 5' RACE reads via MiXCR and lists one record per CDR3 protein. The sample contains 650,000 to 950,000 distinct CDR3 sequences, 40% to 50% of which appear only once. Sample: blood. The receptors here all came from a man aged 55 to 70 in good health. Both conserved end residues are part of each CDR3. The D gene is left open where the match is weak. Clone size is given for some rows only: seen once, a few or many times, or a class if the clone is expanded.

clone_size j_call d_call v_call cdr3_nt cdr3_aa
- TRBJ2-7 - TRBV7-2 TGTGCCAGCAGCTTCGATAGTAGCCGCGAGCAGTACTTC CASSFDSSREQYF
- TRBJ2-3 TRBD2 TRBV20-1 TGCAGTGCTAAGACTAGCGGGGGACCCAAAAGCACAGATACGCAGTATTTT CSAKTSGGPKSTDTQYF
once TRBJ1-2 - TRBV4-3 TGCGCCAGCAGCCCCAATACAGGTTCTCTCTATGGCTACACCTTC CASSPNTGSLYGYTF
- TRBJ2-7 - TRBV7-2 TGTGCCAGCAGCTTAGGGGAAGCCTACTACGAGCAGTACTTC CASSLGEAYYEQYF
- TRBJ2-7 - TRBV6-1 TGTGCCAGCAGTGAGGAACAGGGATCGAGGTGGCAGTACTTC CASSEEQGSRWQYF
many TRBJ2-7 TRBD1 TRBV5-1 TGCGCCAGCAGCCAAGGGACAGGCGGAACGGGGGAGCAGTACTTC CASSQGTGGTGEQYF
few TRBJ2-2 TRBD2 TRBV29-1 TGCAGCGTTGCGAGCGGGGGACCGACCGGGGAGCTGTTTTTT CSVASGGPTGELFF
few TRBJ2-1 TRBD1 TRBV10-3 TGTGCCATCAGTGAGCCCGAGCAGGGGGTCGATAGCTCCTACAATGAGCAGTTCTTC CAISEPEQGVDSSYNEQFF
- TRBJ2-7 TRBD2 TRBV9 TGTGCCAGCAGCGTTCTAGCGGGGGACTACAATGAGCAGTACTTC CASSVLAGDYNEQYF
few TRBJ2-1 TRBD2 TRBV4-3 TGCGCCAGCAGCCCTCGCAGCGGGACCTACAATGAGCAGTTCTTC CASSPRSGTYNEQFF
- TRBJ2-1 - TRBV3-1 TGTGCCAGCAGCCAAGTCTACCTAGAGCAGTTCTTC CASSQVYLEQFF
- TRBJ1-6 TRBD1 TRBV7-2 TGTGCCAGCAGCTCCGGGACAGGGGAGAAAGGGTCACCCCTCCACTTT CASSSGTGEKGSPLHF
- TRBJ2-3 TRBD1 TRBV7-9 TGTGCCAGCAGCCTAGGGACAGGGACCATCACAGATACGCAGTATTTT CASSLGTGTITDTQYF
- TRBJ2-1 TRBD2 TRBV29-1 TGCAGCGTTGACGAACTAGCGGGGGGTTATGAGCAGTTCTTC CSVDELAGGYEQFF
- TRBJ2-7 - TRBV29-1 TGCAGCGTTATAGCACTGGCCTCCTACGAGCAGTACTTC CSVIALASYEQYF
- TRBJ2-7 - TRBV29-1 TGCAGCGCCTCCCTTGCGGCCAACATCTACGAGCAGTACTTC CSASLAANIYEQYF
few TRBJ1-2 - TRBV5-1 TGCGCCAGCAGCTTGGCCAGGGGCGAGGCTAACTATGGCTACACCTTC CASSLARGEANYGYTF
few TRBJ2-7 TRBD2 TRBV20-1 TGCAGTGCTATGTATAGCGGGGGGGCTTACGAGCAGTACTTC CSAMYSGGAYEQYF
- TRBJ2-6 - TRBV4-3 TGCGCCAGCAGCCCCGAGGTAACTCAGGCCGACGTCCTGACTTTC CASSPEVTQADVLTF
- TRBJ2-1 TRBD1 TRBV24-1 TGTGCCACCAGTGGTACAGGGGGATACAATGAGCAGTTCTTC CATSGTGGYNEQFF
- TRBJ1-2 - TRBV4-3 TGCGCCAGCAGCCGGGGATCGGGAGGGCCCTATGGCTACACCTTC CASSRGSGGPYGYTF
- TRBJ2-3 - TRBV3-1 TGTGCCAGCAGCCAAGATCCACGGCATGGGGCAGATACGCAGTATTTT CASSQDPRHGADTQYF
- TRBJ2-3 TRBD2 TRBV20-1 TGCAGTGCGGGACTAGCGGGGGGGCTTTCAGATACGCAGTATTTT CSAGLAGGLSDTQYF
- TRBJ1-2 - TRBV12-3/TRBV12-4 TGTGCCAGCAGTTTAACGGCAGGGGATGGCTACACCTTC CASSLTAGDGYTF
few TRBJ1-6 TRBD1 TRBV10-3 TGTGCCATAGGGACAGGGGTAAGGTCACCCCTCCACTTT CAIGTGVRSPLHF
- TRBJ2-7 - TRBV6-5 TGTGCCACACGGGCTTACTACGAGCAGTACTTC CATRAYYEQYF
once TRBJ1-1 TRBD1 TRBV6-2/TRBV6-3 TGTGCCAGCAGTTACGGGACAGTTGAGTGGGCTGAAGCTTTCTTT CASSYGTVEWAEAFF
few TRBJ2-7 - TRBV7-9 TGTGCCATCGAGACCAGACCGCAGGGCGGCGAGCAGTACTTC CAIETRPQGGEQYF
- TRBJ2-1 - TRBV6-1 TGTGCCAGCAGTAAACCCTGGTATGAGCAGTTCTTC CASSKPWYEQFF
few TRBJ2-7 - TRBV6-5 TGTGCCAGCAGTTACTCAGGCCTCAACGACTACGAGCAGTACTTC CASSYSGLNDYEQYF
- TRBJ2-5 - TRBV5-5 TGTGCCAGCAGCGCCCCGATGGCAGGTCGGGAGACCCAGTACTTC CASSAPMAGRETQYF
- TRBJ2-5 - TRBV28 TGTGCCAGCAGTCACCCGTCTAGGTACCAAGAGACCCAGTACTTC CASSHPSRYQETQYF
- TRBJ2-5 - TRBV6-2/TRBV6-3 TGTGCCAGCAGTTACTTAAGTCGGGAGACCCAGTACTTC CASSYLSRETQYF
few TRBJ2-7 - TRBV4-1 TGCGCCAGCAGCCAAGACCCTACGATGTTCTCCTACGAGCAGTACTTC CASSQDPTMFSYEQYF
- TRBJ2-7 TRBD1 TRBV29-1 TGCAGCGTTGGACAGGGTTCGAATTACGAGCAGTACTTC CSVGQGSNYEQYF
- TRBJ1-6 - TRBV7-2 TGTGCCAGCAGCTTACTGTCTATTAATTCACCCCTCCACTTT CASSLLSINSPLHF
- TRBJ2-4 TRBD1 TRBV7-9 TGTGCCAGCAGCTCTGGGGAAATCAGGGGGCGCGGTACCAAAAACATTCAGTACTTC CASSSGEIRGRGTKNIQYF
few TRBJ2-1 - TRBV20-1 TGCAGTGCTAGAGATTCGGGCGGGGACCACAATGAGCAGTTCTTC CSARDSGGDHNEQFF
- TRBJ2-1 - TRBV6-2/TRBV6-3 TGTGCCAGCATCCGCGGCGCGGGGGCCCCGCCTTACAATGAGCAGTTCTTC CASIRGAGAPPYNEQFF
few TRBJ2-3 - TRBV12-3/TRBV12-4 TGTGCCAGCAGAACTAAGCCGGGGGATACGCAGTATTTT CASRTKPGDTQYF
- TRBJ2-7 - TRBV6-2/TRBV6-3 TGTGCCAGCAGTTATAGTTCGGGCAGATCCGACGAGCAGTACTTC CASSYSSGRSDEQYF
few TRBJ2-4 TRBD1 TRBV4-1 TGCGCCAGCAGCCAAGACCAGGGGGCGAACATTCAGTACTTC CASSQDQGANIQYF
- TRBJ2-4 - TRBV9 TGTGCCAGCAGCGTCGGTGGGGCGGAAAACATTCAGTACTTC CASSVGGAENIQYF
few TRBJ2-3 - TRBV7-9 TGTGCCAGCAGCCCTAAGGGAATCACAGATACGCAGTATTTT CASSPKGITDTQYF
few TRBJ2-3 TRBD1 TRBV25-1 TGTGCCAGCAGTGAATATCAGGGGGTAGGGGACAGGGAGTCAGATACGCAGTATTTT CASSEYQGVGDRESDTQYF
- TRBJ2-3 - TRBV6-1 TGTGCCAGCAGACGGGTTTCGACAGCTAGCACAGATACGCAGTATTTT CASRRVSTASTDTQYF
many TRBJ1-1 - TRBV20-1 TGCAGTGCTAGAGTCGGTCGGGCTTTCTTT CSARVGRAFF
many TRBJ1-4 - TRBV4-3 TGCGCCAGCAGTAGAACGGCCCAATACAATGAAAAACTGTTTTTT CASSRTAQYNEKLFF
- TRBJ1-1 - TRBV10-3 TGTGCCATCAGACGGGACACCGTGGGGAACACTGAAGCTTTCTTT CAIRRDTVGNTEAFF
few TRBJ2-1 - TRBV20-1 TGCAGTGCTAGGGCCCGATTTAGTAGCTCCTACAATGAGCAGTTCTTC CSARARFSSSYNEQFF
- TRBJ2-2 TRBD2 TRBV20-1 TGCAGTGCTAGAGAGGGTGCGGGGGGCTGGCCCGGGGAGCTGTTTTTT CSAREGAGGWPGELFF
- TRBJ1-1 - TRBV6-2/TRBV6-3 TGTGCCAGCAGCTACGCGGGGAGGACTGAAGCTTTCTTT CASSYAGRTEAFF